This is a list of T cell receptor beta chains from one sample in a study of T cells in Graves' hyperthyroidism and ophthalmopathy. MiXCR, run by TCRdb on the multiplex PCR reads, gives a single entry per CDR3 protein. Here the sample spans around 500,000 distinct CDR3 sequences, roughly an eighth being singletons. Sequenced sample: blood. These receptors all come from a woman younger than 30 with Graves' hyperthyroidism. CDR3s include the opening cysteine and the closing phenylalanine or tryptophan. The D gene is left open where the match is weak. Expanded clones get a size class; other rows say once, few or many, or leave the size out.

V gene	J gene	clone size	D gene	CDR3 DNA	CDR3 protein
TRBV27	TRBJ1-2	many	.	TGTGCCAGCAGTTATGGGGGTCAGAGCTATGGCTACACCTTC	CASSYGGQSYGYTF
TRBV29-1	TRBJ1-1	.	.	TGCAGCGTTGAAAAATTGGCAGGGATGAACACTGAAGCTTTCTTT	CSVEKLAGMNTEAFF
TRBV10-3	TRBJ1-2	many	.	TGTGCCGTCGCAACTGTGGAGAACTATGGCTACACCTTC	CAVATVENYGYTF
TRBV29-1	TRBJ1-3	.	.	TGCAGCGTTGAAGAGGGGTATAGCTTCGGAAACACCATATATTTT	CSVEEGYSFGNTIYF
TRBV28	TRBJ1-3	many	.	TGTGCCAGCAGTTTAATACGGGACTCTGGAAACACCATATATTTT	CASSLIRDSGNTIYF
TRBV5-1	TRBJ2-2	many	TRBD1	TGCGCCAGCAGCCCACGGACAGGGTCGGGGACCGGGGAGCTGTTTTTT	CASSPRTGSGTGELFF
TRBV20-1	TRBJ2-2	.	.	TGCAGTGCCATAACAGGGCACCCGAACACCGGGGAGCTGTTTTTT	CSAITGHPNTGELFF
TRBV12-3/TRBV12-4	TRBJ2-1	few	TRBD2	TGTGCCAGCAGTCTTCAAGCGGGAGACTCCTACAATGAGCAGTTCTTC	CASSLQAGDSYNEQFF
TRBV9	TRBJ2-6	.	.	TGTGCCAGCAGCGTACGTCTACGGGGGGACAGGAACTCTGGGGCCAACGTCCTGACTTTC	CASSVRLRGDRNSGANVLTF
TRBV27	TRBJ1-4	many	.	TGTGCCAGCAGTCCTCAGGGACTGAGGGAAAAACTGTTTTTT	CASSPQGLREKLFF
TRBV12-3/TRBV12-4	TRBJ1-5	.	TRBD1	TGTGCCAGCAGTGAATCCTGGACAGGGAGCAATCAGCCCCAGCATTTT	CASSESWTGSNQPQHF
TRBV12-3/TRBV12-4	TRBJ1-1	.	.	TGTGCCAGCAGTCTCATCGGTGAGGGGAGGAACACTGAAGCTTTCTTT	CASSLIGEGRNTEAFF
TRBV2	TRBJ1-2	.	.	TGTGCCAGCAGGTTCCTGGGCTACACCTTC	CASRFLGYTF
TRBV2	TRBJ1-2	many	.	TGTGCCAGCGGAGCCGGGGCCTTCTATGGCTACACCTTC	CASGAGAFYGYTF
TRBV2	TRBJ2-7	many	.	TGTGCCAGCACCAGGGAGGTCGGCGAGCAGTACTTC	CASTREVGEQYF
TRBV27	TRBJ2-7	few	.	TGTGCCAGCAGTCTTTACAGGAACCCCTACGAGCAGTACTTC	CASSLYRNPYEQYF
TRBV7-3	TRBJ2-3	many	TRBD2	TGTGCCAGCAGCTTAACCGGGACTAGCGGGAAACCAGATACGCAGTATTTT	CASSLTGTSGKPDTQYF
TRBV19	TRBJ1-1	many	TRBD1	TGTGCCAGTAGTATAGATAGTGGCAGGGGGTCCACTGAAGCTTTCTTT	CASSIDSGRGSTEAFF
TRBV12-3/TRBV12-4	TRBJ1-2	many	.	TGTGCCAGCAGTTCCCGCCGGGGGAACTATGGCTACACCTTC	CASSSRRGNYGYTF
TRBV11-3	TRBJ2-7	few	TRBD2	TGTGCCAGCAGCGTGCGGACTAGCGGGAGTGTCGACGAGCAGTACTTC	CASSVRTSGSVDEQYF
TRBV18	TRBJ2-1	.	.	TGTGCCAGCTCGCCGGGACTGGACCTCAATGAGCAGTTCTTC	CASSPGLDLNEQFF
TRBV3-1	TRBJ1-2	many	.	TGTGCCAGCAGCCAAGAATCGAGGGGAGGCTATGGCTACACCTTC	CASSQESRGGYGYTF
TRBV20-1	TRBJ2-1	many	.	TGCAGTGCCAGGGGGCCGCGGGGGTACAATGAGCAGTTCTTC	CSARGPRGYNEQFF
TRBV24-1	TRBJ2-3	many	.	TGTGCCACCAGTGCCACTAGCTCCACAGATACGCAGTATTTT	CATSATSSTDTQYF
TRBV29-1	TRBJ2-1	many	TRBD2	TGCAGCGTTGTATCTAGCGGACTGTACAATGAGCAGTTCTTC	CSVVSSGLYNEQFF
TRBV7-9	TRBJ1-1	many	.	TGTGCCAGCAGCTTAGCGTGGGGGGACACTGAAGCTTTCTTT	CASSLAWGDTEAFF
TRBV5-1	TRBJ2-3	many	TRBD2	TGCGCCAGCAGCTGGACTAGCGGGTTCACAGATACGCAGTATTTT	CASSWTSGFTDTQYF
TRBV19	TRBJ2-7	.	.	TGTGCCAGTAGTCCCCGGGCTGCCATCCTATACGAGCAGTACTTC	CASSPRAAILYEQYF
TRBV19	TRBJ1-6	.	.	TGTGCCAGTATCGGCAGCGGCTATAATTCACCCCTCCACTTT	CASIGSGYNSPLHF
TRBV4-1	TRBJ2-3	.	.	TGCGCCAGCAGCCAAGTGAAGGCTAGCACAGATACGCAGTATTTT	CASSQVKASTDTQYF
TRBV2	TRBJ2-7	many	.	TGTGCCAGCAGTGAAGGCCCTCCGAGGTTTTACGAGCAGTACTTC	CASSEGPPRFYEQYF
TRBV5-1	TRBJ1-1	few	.	TGCGCCAGTCGCCCACTAGGGGACACTGAAGCTTTCTTT	CASRPLGDTEAFF
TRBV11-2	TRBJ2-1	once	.	TGTGCCAGCAGCTTAAGTAGGACAGCCCCTACGTATGAGCAGTTCTTC	CASSLSRTAPTYEQFF
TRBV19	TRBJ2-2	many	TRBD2	TGTGCCAGTAGAGTTGGCGGGAGGGCCAGGACCGGGGAGCTGTTTTTT	CASRVGGRARTGELFF
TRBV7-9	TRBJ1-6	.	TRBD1	TGTGCCAGCAGCCCGACAGGGTATAATTCACCCCTCCACTTT	CASSPTGYNSPLHF
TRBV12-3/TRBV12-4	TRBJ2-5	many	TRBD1	TGTGCCAGCAGTCTCATAGACAGGGAACAAGAGACCCAGTACTTC	CASSLIDREQETQYF
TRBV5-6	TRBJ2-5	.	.	TGTGCCAGCAGCTTGGATAGGACAGAAAAAGAGACCCAGTACTTC	CASSLDRTEKETQYF
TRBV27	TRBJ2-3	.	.	TGTGCCAGCAGTTTCGGTCGCGGGCCCACAGATACGCAGTATTTT	CASSFGRGPTDTQYF
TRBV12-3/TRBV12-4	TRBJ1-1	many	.	TGTGCCAGCAGTTTCTCAGGGTACACTGAAGCTTTCTTT	CASSFSGYTEAFF
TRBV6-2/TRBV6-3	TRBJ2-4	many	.	TGTGCCAGCAAGGGGGGCAAGACTGCCAAAAACATTCAGTACTTC	CASKGGKTAKNIQYF